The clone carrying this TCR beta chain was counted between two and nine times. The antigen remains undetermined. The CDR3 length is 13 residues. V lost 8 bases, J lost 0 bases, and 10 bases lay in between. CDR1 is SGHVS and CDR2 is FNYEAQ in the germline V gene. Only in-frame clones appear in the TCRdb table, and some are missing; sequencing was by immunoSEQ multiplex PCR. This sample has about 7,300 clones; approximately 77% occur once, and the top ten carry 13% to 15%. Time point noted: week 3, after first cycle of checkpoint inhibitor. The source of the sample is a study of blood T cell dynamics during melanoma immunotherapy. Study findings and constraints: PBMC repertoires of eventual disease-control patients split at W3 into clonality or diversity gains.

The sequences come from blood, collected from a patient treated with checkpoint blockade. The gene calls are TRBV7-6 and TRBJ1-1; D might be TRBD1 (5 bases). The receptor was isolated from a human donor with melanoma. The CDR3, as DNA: TGTGCCAGCGGCAGGGACCTGAACACTGAAGCTTTCTTT. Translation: CASGRDLNTEAFF. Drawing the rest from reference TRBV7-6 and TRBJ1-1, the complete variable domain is GAGVSQSPRYKVTKRGQDVALRCDPISGHVSLYWYRQALGQGPEFLTYFNYEAQQDKSGLPNDRFSAERPEGSISTLTIQRTEQRDSAMYRCASGRDLNTEAFFGQGTRLTVV.